This T cell receptor beta chain was recorded in a study of response to subunit inactivated influenza vaccine. Germline V gene data show CDR1 as ENHRY and CDR2 as SYGVKD. V lost 5 bases and J lost 2, with 12 bases in between. The CDR3 is made up of 14 amino acids. TCRdb independently ran MiXCR on the RT-PCR reads; one entry per CDR3 protein. The profile shows about 570,000 distinct CDR3 sequences, approximately 12% of them singletons. Overall study findings and caveats: That few new T cells are recruited by each seasonal influenza vaccination was the authors' suggestion.

This clonotype was recorded a few times. Its target is not known. This TCR derives from a man aged 45 to 65 who received an inactivated influenza vaccine. The J gene is TRBJ2-5, the V gene TRBV10-3; possibly TRBD1 or TRBD2 for D (5 bases each). Sample: PBMCs from blood, taken on the day of vaccination. The CDR3 loop is CAISPGREQETQYF. Written as DNA, the CDR3 is TGTGCCATCAGTCCGGGACGCGAACAAGAGACCCAGTACTTC.